The T cell receptor beta chain described here comes from a study of Ad26.COV2.S vaccination and SARS-CoV-2 variants. Study details: Ad26.COV2.S was injected intramuscularly once or twice, 56 days apart.

Study findings and constraints: Those who received vaccine or placebo ended up with similar non-spike TCR breadth. Higher spike-specific TCR breadth was found in vaccine recipients than in placebo recipients.

As concerns this clone: As yet, its antigen is unknown.

V lost 5 bases to trimming and J lost 5 bases; unmatched junction nucleotides: 12. The germline V gene encodes CDR1 LNHDA and CDR2 SQIVND (reference sequence). The CDR3 has 16 residues. Treatment given: some 20 received Ad26.COV2.S at low or high dose, single or two shots; roughly five received placebo; per-sample allocation not given. The samples were gathered on day 63 after the first injection of vaccine or placebo. In Boston, an adult donor aged 18-55 years took part. Sequencing used immunoSEQ multiplex PCR; TCRdb keeps in-frame clones, though not all of them. The repertoire consists of some 300,000 clones, with 85% to 90% occurring once and the leading ten covering 1.5% to 2%.

The V and J genes are TRBV19 and TRBJ2-7; 10 bases are shared with TRBD1. The source of this sequence is a person aged 18-60 years who received the Ad26.COV2.S COVID-19 vaccine or a placebo. Sequencing was performed on peripheral blood, taken in a trial of Ad26.COV2.S vaccine versus placebo. CDR3 nucleotides: TGTGCCAGTAGTCCTCCGGGACAGGGGCAAGTGAACGAGCAGTACTTC. Residues: CASSPPGQGQVNEQYF. Complete variable domain (other parts from reference TRBV19 and TRBJ2-7): DGGITQSPKYLFRKEGQNVTLSCEQNLNHDAMYWYRQDPGQGLRLIYYSQIVNDFQKGDIAEGYSVSREKKESFPLTVTSAQKNPTAFYLCASSPPGQGQVNEQYFGPGTRLTVT.